The rows below give T cell receptor beta chains drawn from one sample of a study of blood T cell repertoires in COVID-19. Generated by immunoSEQ multiplex PCR, the TCRdb table keeps only in-frame clones and is missing some. This table holds 130,000 or so clones, approximately 85% found once. The specimen sequenced was peripheral blood. These receptors all stem from a human donor in a cohort sampled during active COVID-19. The CDR3 runs from the conserved cysteine through the conserved F or W. The D gene is left open where the match is weak. Size is stated for part of the rows, as once, few or many counts, or as a class when the clone is expanded.

clone_size | d_call | j_call | v_call | cdr3_aa
. | TRBD2 | TRBJ2-3 | TRBV3-1/TRBV3-2 | CASSPWAGGADTQYF
. | . | TRBJ1-1 | TRBV6-5 | CASSSRQRNTEAFF
. | TRBD1 | TRBJ2-5 | TRBV15 | CATSPGGQGQETQYF
. | TRBD2 | TRBJ2-3 | TRBV7-2 | CASSSSGSTDTQYF
. | . | TRBJ1-1 | TRBV19 | CASKITGVDTEAFF
. | . | TRBJ1-1 | TRBV5-8 | CASRPGLQNTEAFF
once | . | TRBJ2-7 | TRBV7-8 | CASSPSRGYEQYF
. | TRBD1 | TRBJ1-6 | TRBV14 | CASSPRTGGGSPLHF
. | TRBD1 | TRBJ2-7 | TRBV5-4 | CASQRNRGYYEQYF
. | . | TRBJ2-7 | TRBV4-3 | CASSQDMGHSYEQYF
. | . | TRBJ2-3 | TRBV28 | CASSLSQKWLRTQYF
. | . | TRBJ1-1 | TRBV7-6 | CASSPGGLDTEAFF
. | TRBD1 | TRBJ1-4 | TRBV29-1 | CSVSSGTGRKLFF
. | TRBD1 | TRBJ2-7 | TRBV10-3 | CAISPGQGITYEQYF
once | TRBD2 | TRBJ2-1 | TRBV5-1 | CASSLVPGLGTYNEQFF
. | . | TRBJ2-1 | TRBV21-1 | CASTPRRAYNEQFF
. | TRBD1 | TRBJ2-7 | TRBV6-1 | CASSEVGRGMHEQYF
. | . | TRBJ2-4 | TRBV4-1 | CASSRTVLAKNIQYF
. | TRBD2 | TRBJ2-1 | TRBV2 | CASSEWTSGRYNEQFF
. | . | TRBJ1-2 | TRBV7-2 | CASSPGVGYTF
. | . | TRBJ2-5 | TRBV19 | CASSFVGGQETQYF
. | TRBD1 | TRBJ2-1 | TRBV18 | CASSSRDRGQLSSYNEQFF
few | TRBD1 | TRBJ1-1 | TRBV6-6 | CASSYSVQGATEAFF
. | TRBD1 | TRBJ2-6 | TRBV7-8 | CASSHPRGQASGANVLTF
. | TRBD2 | TRBJ2-7 | TRBV5-1 | CASSLAPVGGGDYEQYF
. | TRBD1 | TRBJ1-5 | TRBV7-2 | CASSLAWTGGGQPQHF
few | TRBD1 | TRBJ2-2 | TRBV3-1/TRBV3-2 | CASSQQGARTGELFF
. | TRBD1 | TRBJ1-2 | TRBV5-1 | CASSSGQGAQGGYTF
. | TRBD2 | TRBJ2-5 | TRBV7-2 | CASSSNQRGIQETQYF
once | . | TRBJ1-1 | TRBV3-1/TRBV3-2 | CASSQLAREAEAFF
. | . | TRBJ1-5 | TRBV18 | CASSPSIQGGGQPQHF
. | . | TRBJ1-6 | TRBV9 | CASSQDTEFSPLHF
. | TRBD1 | TRBJ1-6 | TRBV4-3 | CASSQELGQGGGSPLHF
. | . | TRBJ2-2 | TRBV9 | CASSPGAGELFF
. | . | TRBJ2-7 | TRBV5-5 | CASSWGVHSYEQYF
. | . | TRBJ1-5 | TRBV6-1 | CASSDRGQLNQPQHF
. | . | TRBJ1-2 | TRBV2 | CASSEQGSYGYTF
once | TRBD2 | TRBJ2-5 | TRBV5-6 | CASSIRTPGGTQYF
. | TRBD2 | TRBJ2-3 | TRBV5-1 | CASSPGLVTDTQYF
. | TRBD2 | TRBJ2-2 | TRBV19 | CASSRPAGGTGELFF
once | . | TRBJ1-3 | TRBV5-1 | CASSLGTAGNTIYF
. | TRBD2 | TRBJ2-3 | TRBV13 | CASSGGVLTDTQYF
. | TRBD1 | TRBJ2-3 | TRBV11-2 | CASSSQGTTATDTQYF
few | TRBD1 | TRBJ1-1 | TRBV7-9 | CASSFSFDRGPNTEAFF
. | . | TRBJ1-5 | TRBV12-3/TRBV12-4 | CASKGESNQPQHF
. | . | TRBJ1-1 | TRBV7-2 | CASSLVQGTTEAFF
. | . | TRBJ1-1 | TRBV19 | CASSETLNTEAFF
. | . | TRBJ2-3 | TRBV3-1/TRBV3-2 | CASSRPGAGADTQYF
. | TRBD2 | TRBJ2-1 | TRBV6-5 | CASSYLSGGAGNEQFF
. | . | TRBJ2-1 | TRBV5-1 | CASSSTIKTYNEQFF
. | . | TRBJ1-4 | TRBV5-1 | CASSLGWTDTTNEKLFF